These T cell receptor beta chains were read from a single sample in a study of cytomegalovirus exposure and HLA in healthy donors. Profiling relied on immunoSEQ multiplex PCR, and the TCRdb table lists in-frame clones only, not all of them. There are around 85,000 clones in the sample; around four fifths occur only once, and about 7.3% lies in the top ten. Material for sequencing was PBMCs. These receptors were collected from a man aged 25 to 40 in good health and CMV-seronegative. Both conserved end residues are part of each CDR3. A D gene is named only where the DNA matches it firmly. Expanded clones get a size class; other rows say once, few or many, or leave the size out.

V gene	clone size	D gene	J gene	CDR3 protein	CDR3 DNA
TRBV6-5	.	.	TRBJ1-1	CASSYDWNTEAFF	TGTGCCAGCAGTTACGACTGGAACACTGAAGCTTTCTTT
TRBV28	.	TRBD1	TRBJ2-2	CASSLGDRVITGELFF	TGTGCCAGCAGTTTGGGAGACAGGGTAATCACCGGGGAGCTGTTTTTT
TRBV13	once	.	TRBJ1-5	CASSLGQRVQPQHF	TGTGCCAGCAGCTTAGGCCAGAGGGTCCAGCCCCAGCATTTT
TRBV10-3	.	.	TRBJ1-1	CAVAGAVWTEAFF	TGTGCCGTAGCAGGGGCCGTTTGGACTGAAGCTTTCTTT
TRBV11-2	.	TRBD1	TRBJ1-1	CASSHSTGTGNTEAFF	TGTGCCAGCAGCCATTCCACCGGGACAGGCAACACTGAAGCTTTCTTT
TRBV19	.	.	TRBJ2-7	CASTGTHYEQYF	TGTGCCAGTACCGGGACACACTACGAGCAGTACTTC
TRBV19	.	TRBD1	TRBJ1-5	CASSRTGDQPQHF	TGTGCCAGTAGTAGGACAGGGGATCAGCCCCAGCATTTT
TRBV7-6	.	.	TRBJ2-1	CASSLDAGNSFGYNEQFF	TGTGCCAGCAGCTTAGACGCAGGGAATTCATTCGGTTACAATGAGCAGTTCTTC
TRBV2	once	.	TRBJ1-5	CASSVTGGMEPQHF	TGTGCCAGCAGTGTAACGGGGGGCATGGAGCCCCAGCATTTT
TRBV9	.	TRBD1	TRBJ2-3	CASTALRTGTDTQYF	TGTGCCAGCACCGCTCTGCGGACAGGGACAGATACGCAGTATTTT
TRBV4-3	.	.	TRBJ1-5	CASSQDFGRGDQPQHF	TGCGCCAGCAGCCAAGATTTTGGCAGGGGTGATCAGCCCCAGCATTTT
TRBV25-1	once	.	TRBJ1-1	CASSEWREFAVMAFF	TGTGCCAGCAGTGAATGGCGAGAGTTTGCGGTTATGGCTTTCTTT
TRBV5-4	.	.	TRBJ2-5	CASRPAVGGRETQYF	TGTGCCAGCAGGCCTGCCGTGGGGGGGCGGGAGACCCAGTACTTC
TRBV7-2	.	.	TRBJ1-1	CASSPAGVNTEAFF	TGTGCCAGCAGCCCCGCGGGAGTGAACACTGAAGCTTTCTTT
TRBV29-1	.	TRBD1	TRBJ2-1	CSVRTGTGLEEQFF	TGCAGCGTTCGGACCGGGACAGGGTTGGAAGAGCAGTTCTTC
TRBV5-1	few	.	TRBJ2-3	CASSMGHADTQYF	TGCGCCAGCAGCATGGGACACGCAGATACGCAGTATTTT
TRBV6-1	.	TRBD1	TRBJ1-1	CASSAGQGADTEAFF	TGTGCCAGCAGTGCGGGACAGGGAGCGGACACTGAAGCTTTCTTT
TRBV7-3	few	.	TRBJ2-1	CASSLSAGSLNEQFF	TGTGCCAGCAGCTTAAGCGCGGGCTCCTTGAATGAGCAGTTCTTC
TRBV10-3	.	.	TRBJ2-7	CAISDFDGGRFAYEQYF	TGTGCCATCAGTGATTTTGACGGAGGCAGATTCGCCTACGAGCAGTACTTC
TRBV15	.	.	TRBJ2-7	CATSSRVSHEQYF	TGTGCCACCAGTTCCAGGGTTAGCCACGAGCAGTACTTC
TRBV4-1	.	TRBD2	TRBJ2-3	CASSQGASGGTDTQYF	TGCGCCAGCAGCCAAGGGGCTAGCGGGGGCACAGATACGCAGTATTTT
TRBV7-9	.	TRBD1	TRBJ2-3	CASSFGQGGTDTQYF	TGTGCCAGCAGCTTCGGACAGGGGGGCACAGATACGCAGTATTTT
TRBV6-6	once	TRBD1	TRBJ2-7	CASRIGTGAYEQYF	TGTGCCAGCAGAATTGGGACAGGGGCCTACGAGCAGTACTTC
TRBV27	.	TRBD1	TRBJ1-1	CASSLLRQGHTEAFF	TGTGCCAGCAGTTTATTAAGACAGGGGCACACTGAAGCTTTCTTT
TRBV19	.	TRBD1	TRBJ1-5	CASSRTGVSNQPQHF	TGTGCCAGTAGTAGAACAGGGGTTAGCAATCAGCCCCAGCATTTT
TRBV15	.	TRBD1	TRBJ1-1	CATSREWPTGAAQAFF	TGTGCCACCAGCAGAGAATGGCCCACAGGGGCCGCCCAAGCTTTCTTT
TRBV25-1	.	TRBD1	TRBJ2-7	CASSGDSSYEQYF	TGTGCCAGCAGCGGGGACAGCTCCTACGAGCAGTACTTC
TRBV30	once	.	TRBJ1-1	CAWSLQLGTEAFF	TGTGCCTGGAGCCTACAGCTGGGCACTGAAGCTTTCTTT
TRBV10-3	few	TRBD1	TRBJ2-3	CAISESPGQGTDTQYF	TGTGCCATCAGTGAGTCACCGGGACAGGGCACAGATACGCAGTATTTT
TRBV5-1	few	TRBD1	TRBJ1-1	CASTLGQGAPTEAFF	TGCGCCAGCACCCTCGGACAGGGGGCTCCCACTGAAGCTTTCTTT
TRBV7-2	.	.	TRBJ2-7	CASSYDSRYEQYF	TGTGCCAGCAGCTACGACAGTAGGTACGAGCAGTACTTC
TRBV7-2	once	TRBD1	TRBJ2-1	CASSWDRVWNEQFF	TGTGCCAGCAGCTGGGACAGGGTGTGGAATGAGCAGTTCTTC
TRBV25-1	.	.	TRBJ2-1	CASSESGSSYNEQFF	TGTGCCAGCAGTGAGTCCGGGAGCTCCTACAATGAGCAGTTCTTC
TRBV6-1	.	.	TRBJ1-6	CASSEVDGPLHF	TGTGCCAGCAGTGAAGTAGATGGACCCCTCCACTTT
TRBV30	once	.	TRBJ1-1	CAWTYPAAGRRTEAFF	TGTGCCTGGACCTATCCGGCGGCTGGAAGGAGGACTGAAGCTTTCTTT
TRBV5-4	.	.	TRBJ1-5	CASSTQGNQPQHF	TGTGCCAGCAGCACCCAGGGAAATCAGCCCCAGCATTTT
TRBV28	.	.	TRBJ1-4	CASTGGPPREKLFF	TGTGCCAGCACGGGGGGCCCACCTAGGGAAAAACTGTTTTTT
TRBV4-3	few	TRBD1	TRBJ1-1	CASSQDGTGENTEAFF	TGCGCCAGCAGCCAAGATGGAACAGGGGAGAACACTGAAGCTTTCTTT
TRBV5-1	.	TRBD1	TRBJ1-5	CASSLAGTANQPQHF	TGCGCCAGCAGCTTGGCCGGGACAGCAAATCAGCCCCAGCATTTT
TRBV7-2	.	.	TRBJ1-2	CASSPPQGANYGYTF	TGTGCCAGCAGCCCCCCACAGGGAGCCAACTATGGCTACACCTTC
TRBV5-1	.	TRBD1	TRBJ1-4	CASSMGQGAEKLFF	TGCGCCAGCAGCATGGGACAGGGGGCTGAAAAACTGTTTTTT
TRBV7-2	.	.	TRBJ2-1	CASSEGRVGEQFF	TGTGCCAGCAGCGAAGGCAGGGTGGGCGAGCAGTTCTTC
TRBV5-1	.	TRBD2	TRBJ2-7	CASSLGTSWVYEQYF	TGCGCCAGCAGCCTTGGGACTAGCTGGGTCTACGAGCAGTACTTC
TRBV28	.	TRBD1	TRBJ1-4	CASSQAGGEKLFF	TGTGCCAGCAGTCAGGCAGGGGGTGAAAAACTGTTTTTT
TRBV5-1	.	.	TRBJ2-7	CASSLVVSGTYEQYF	TGCGCCAGCAGCTTGGTGGTCAGCGGTACCTACGAGCAGTACTTC
TRBV9	.	TRBD1	TRBJ2-1	CASSVAASQGANEQFF	TGTGCCAGCAGCGTAGCCGCCTCCCAGGGGGCAAATGAGCAGTTCTTC
TRBV30	.	.	TRBJ1-3	CAGTGSSGNTIYF	TGTGCCGGAACAGGGAGCTCTGGAAACACCATATATTTT
TRBV19	.	.	TRBJ1-5	CASSSMQGPPQHF	TGTGCCAGTAGTTCCATGCAGGGGCCGCCCCAGCATTTT
TRBV2	.	.	TRBJ1-5	CASTSTGPGSQPQHF	TGTGCCAGCACCTCAACAGGGCCGGGCAGTCAGCCCCAGCATTTT
TRBV6-6	.	.	TRBJ2-7	CASSYSGRTPREQYF	TGTGCCAGCAGTTACTCGGGCAGAACCCCCCGGGAGCAGTACTTC
TRBV19	.	TRBD1	TRBJ2-7	CASSIRDSISYEQYF	TGTGCCAGTAGTATTCGGGACAGCATCTCCTACGAGCAGTACTTC
TRBV5-1	.	.	TRBJ1-2	CASSLALRGGGYTF	TGCGCCAGCAGCTTGGCCTTACGGGGTGGCGGCTACACCTTC
TRBV28	.	.	TRBJ2-1	CASREQGHEQFF	TGTGCCAGCAGGGAGCAGGGTCATGAGCAGTTCTTC
TRBV9	.	TRBD1	TRBJ2-1	CASSIFWTGDNEQFF	TGTGCCAGCAGCATCTTCTGGACAGGGGACAATGAGCAGTTCTTC
TRBV9	.	TRBD1	TRBJ1-6	CASSDYGTGNSPLHF	TGTGCCAGCAGCGACTACGGGACAGGGAATTCACCCCTCCACTTT